Listed below are T cell receptor beta chains from one sample, sequenced in a study of T cells in Graves' hyperthyroidism and ophthalmopathy. TCRdb re-called the multiplex PCR reads through MiXCR, storing one row per CDR3 protein. Among 250,000 to 400,000 distinct CDR3 sequences listed, roughly 13% were seen once. The specimen sequenced was blood. These receptor sequences come from a woman aged 35 to 49 with Graves' ophthalmopathy. The conserved cysteine and the conserved F or W are not part of the CDR3 here. The D gene is left open where the match is weak. Size is omitted from some rows. Given values are once, few, many or a class for expanded clones.

v_gene	j_gene	abundance	d_gene	CDR3aa
TRBV12-3/TRBV12-4	TRBJ1-2	many	NA	ASSLGVAGYT
TRBV20-1	TRBJ2-7	many	TRBD2	SAITTSGGMTGYEQY
TRBV18	TRBJ1-3	NA	NA	ASSADGNTIY
TRBV12-3/TRBV12-4	TRBJ2-5	many	NA	ASSSDRNPGQETQY
TRBV28	TRBJ1-3	many	NA	ASSPGGRLDTIY
TRBV10-2	TRBJ1-2	many	NA	ASSESGGYGYT
TRBV3-1	TRBJ2-3	once	TRBD2	ANSRGLAGTDTQY
TRBV6-6	TRBJ2-7	NA	NA	ASSYSRTVEQY
TRBV7-2	TRBJ2-7	few	NA	ASSLSAGAAYEQY
TRBV10-2	TRBJ2-2	NA	NA	ASLRDTGELF
TRBV19	TRBJ2-3	few	NA	ASSSGFSLTDTQY